This paragraph reports one TCR beta chain. Its antigen is still unknown. Base qualities are missing; no much larger clone stands one base away. This sample stems from a study of blood T cell repertoires in COVID-19 (dated by TCRdb to 2018 to 2021). Regarding the complete study: Samples covering the acute and convalescent phases of COVID-19 were provided by collaborators in the United States, Italy and Spain. The material from the prospective study consisted of cDNA or gDNA derived from T cells, B-cell-depleted T cells, or PBMCs. Deeply sampled blood TCRbeta repertoires from subjects exposed to, actively infected with, or recovered from COVID-19 were included in the dataset. The repertoires were released in a freely available public database meant as a resource for research on the immune response to SARS-CoV-2. The samples were drawn from two sources: the first 160 participants of the ongoing ImmuneRACE study, and some 1,300 subjects contributed by 6 global collaborators. A de-identified subject ID, COVID-19 status, age in years and sex were almost always included in the sample metadata. HLA class I and class II types, where available, came from metadata supplied by the sample provider rather than from assay-based typing.

The immunoSEQ Assay, a bias-controlled multiplex PCR, was used to amplify TCRbeta CDR3 regions from genomic DNA. The authors' pipeline ran thus. The number of nucleated cells in each sample was estimated by amplification of reference gene primers within the assay. Sequence reads were collapsed and filtered to measure the absolute abundance of every unique TCRbeta CDR3 rearrangement. For each sample, productive Simpson clonality was calculated as the square root of Simpson's diversity index over productive rearrangements. In its TCRdb copy, this immuneACCESS table keeps in-frame sequences only and misses some clones. Where compared with another copy, unresolved V genes explain less than half of these, and the others have no known cause. V, J and clone size derive from that table, while D and trimming were established from the DNA sequence. For this sample there are approximately 300,000 clones; 80% to 95% appear just once. The ten largest clones take up about 6.8% of the sample.

V is reduced by 9 bases and J by 2 bases, leaving a spacing of 10 bases between them. CDR1 and CDR2, per the germline V gene (reference sequence), are SEHNR and FQNEAQ. The CDR3, cysteine through phenylalanine, is 13 amino acids long. The CDR3 DNA has 39 bases and is translated from base 1. What the study reported, not specific to this receptor: How much clinical and demographic metadata was included differed by source and by participant, and the metadata was provided uncurated.

One collaborating source in Seattle enrolled patients while the patients were actively infected and followed the patients over time throughout the course of disease. The collaborating institutions used their own protocols to collect whole blood in K2EDTA tubes. For TCRbeta analysis, collaborators shipped samples as frozen whole blood, isolated PBMCs, or DNA extracted from either of those sample types. The sample comprised peripheral blood. The clonotype was recovered from a woman aged 25 to 39 with COVID-19, enrolled during active disease. The rearranged chain carries TRBV7-9 and TRBJ2-2, with the D gene too uncertain to name. The encoded CDR3 is CASTVSNTGELFF. The DNA sequence is as follows: TGTGCCAGTACGGTTAGCAACACCGGGGAGCTGTTTTTT. With the portions outside the CDR3 filled from the reference TRBV7-9 and TRBJ2-2 genes, the complete variable region becomes DTGVSQNPRHKITKRGQNVTFRCDPISEHNRLYWYRQTLGQGPEFLTYFQNEAQLEKSRLLSDRFSAERPKGSFSTLEIQRTEQGDSAMYLCASTVSNTGELFFGEGSRLTVL.